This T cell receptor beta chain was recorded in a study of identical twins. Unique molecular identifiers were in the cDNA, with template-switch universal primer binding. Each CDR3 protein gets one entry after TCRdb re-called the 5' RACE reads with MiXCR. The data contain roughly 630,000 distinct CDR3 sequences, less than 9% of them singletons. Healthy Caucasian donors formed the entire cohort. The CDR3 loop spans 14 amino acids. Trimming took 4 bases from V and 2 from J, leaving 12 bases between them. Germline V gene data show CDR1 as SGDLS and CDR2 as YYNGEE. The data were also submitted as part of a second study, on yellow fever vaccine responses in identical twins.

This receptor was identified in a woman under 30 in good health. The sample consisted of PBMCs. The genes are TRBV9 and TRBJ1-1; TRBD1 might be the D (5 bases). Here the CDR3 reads CASSYRGVNTEAFF. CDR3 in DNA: TGTGCCAGCAGCTACCGGGGGGTAAACACTGAAGCTTTCTTT.